Shown below are 26 T cell receptor beta chains from a single sample sequenced in a study of cytomegalovirus exposure and HLA in healthy donors. PCR employed 60 Vbeta and 13 Jbeta primers. Profiled with immunoSEQ multiplex PCR; TCRdb holds only in-frame clones, not every one. In the table there are some 170,000 clones, 55% to 75% of which are singletons. The material sequenced was PBMCs. The receptor set was obtained from a human donor in good health.

This chain joins TRBV9 and TRBJ2-1, with unresolved D. Germline V gene lookup returns CDR1 SGDLS and CDR2 YYNGEE. Trimming removed 5 bases at V and 1 base at J, with 16 bases between. CDR3 length equals 16 residues. For the CDR3, the DNA is TGTGCCAGCAGTGCCATTGTGGCTCCGTCCTACAATGAGCAGTTCTTC. Its protein product is CASSAIVAPSYNEQFF.

This clone was detected only a few times. The chain is built from TRBV19 and TRBJ2-7, with a tentative D call TRBD1 (6 bases). Germline lookup yields CDR1 LNHDA and CDR2 SQIVND (reference sequence). There are 15 residues in the CDR3. With 5 bases removed from V and 4 bases from J, the gap between germline ends came to 18 bases. CDR3 loop: CASSPGEGVRYEQYF. The CDR3 region has the DNA TGTGCCAGTAGTCCCGGTGAGGGGGTTAGATACGAGCAGTACTTC.

The gene calls are TRBV5-1 and TRBJ2-7, with D perhaps TRBD1 (5 bases). The CDR3 is 19 amino acids. Germline V gene sequence: CDR1 SGHRS, CDR2 YFSETQ. V lost 3 bases and J lost 4, with 29 bases in between. In nucleotides, the CDR3 is TGCGCCAGCAGCTCGGGTCACACAAGGGGCCCACTTGGGGTTTACGAGCAGTACTTC. This translates into CASSSGHTRGPLGVYEQYF. Complete variable domain (other parts from reference TRBV5-1 and TRBJ2-7): KAGVTQTPRYLIKTRGQQVTLSCSPISGHRSVSWYQQTPGQGLQFLFEYFSETQRNKGNFPGRFSGRQFSNSRSEMNVSTLELGDSALYLCASSSGHTRGPLGVYEQYFGPGTRLTVT.

This clone appeared a single time. The rearrangement links TRBV2 to TRBJ2-2; tentative D call: TRBD1 (6 bases). The germline gives CDR1 SNHLY, CDR2 FYNNEI. The CDR3 is made up of 16 amino acids. The V and J ends lost 3 bases and 1 base respectively, with 12 bases between them. The DNA for the CDR3 is TGTGCCAGCAGTGAGTTACCAGGGGAGAACACCGGGGAGCTGTTTTTT. Encoded protein: CASSELPGENTGELFF.

This sequence joins TRBV19 and TRBJ1-1, with 10 bases aligning to TRBD1. Germline trimming cut 8 bases from V and 4 bases from J; bases unmatched to any gene: 4. CDR3 length equals 13 residues. Looked up from germline, CDR1 is LNHDA and CDR2 is SQIVND (reference sequence). The CDR3 bases are TGTGCCAGTGGACAGGGGGTTGTCACTGAAGCTTTCTTT. Translated: CASGQGVVTEAFF.

Details on this clone: Other nucleotide sequences from this sample produce the same CDR3. This sequence joins TRBV2 and TRBJ2-7, with a possible D match to TRBD1 (6 bases). CDR1 SNHLY and CDR2 FYNNEI come from the germline V gene. V lost 6 bases and J lost 7, with 16 bases in between. This CDR3 has 13 amino acids. The CDR3 region is CASSERGIDEQYF. CDR3 DNA sequence: TGTGCCAGCAGCGAGAGGGGGATTGATGAGCAGTACTTC.

This clone showed up just once. The chain couples TRBV4-1 to TRBJ2-1; D is perhaps TRBD2 (5 bases). Germline V gives CDR1 MGHRA, CDR2 YSYEKL. The CDR3 sequence is 14 residues long. V was shortened by 2 bases and J by 8 bases, with 13 bases between the two germline ends. CDR3 bases: TGCGCCAGCAGCCAACCCCGGGAAGGAGATGAGCAGTTCTTC. It codes for CASSQPREGDEQFF.

The V call is TRBV2, the J call TRBJ2-3, with D possibly TRBD2 on 6 matching bases. This CDR3 comprises 15 residues. Germline assignment: CDR1 SNHLY and CDR2 FYNNEI. V lost 4 bases and J 0 bases, leaving 11 bases between the germline ends. The CDR3 nucleotides are TGTGCCAGCAGTGGGAGGGACTCCAGCACAGATACGCAGTATTTT. This encodes CASSGRDSSTDTQYF.

This chain uses TRBV6-6 with TRBJ1-1, with a weak D call TRBD1 (6 bases). The CDR3 runs 15 residues. Germline-derived CDR1 and CDR2 are MNHNY and SVGAGI (reference sequence). V was trimmed by 6 bases and J by 3 bases, leaving 17 bases between them. The DNA for the CDR3 is TGTGCCAGCAGGCCGACAGGATTCGGGGACACTGAAGCTTTCTTT. Translated, it gives CASRPTGFGDTEAFF.

The rearrangement uses TRBV5-1 and TRBJ1-5; a weak D match, TRBD1 (5 bases). The germline CDR1 and CDR2 sequences are SGHRS and YFSETQ. This CDR3 spans 13 amino acids. Trimming left V 4 bases short and J 1 base short, with 6 bases between. This CDR3 is CASSRGSNQPQHF. In DNA form, the CDR3 reads TGCGCCAGCAGCAGGGGCAGCAATCAGCCCCAGCATTTT.

This chain links TRBV5-6 with TRBJ2-3; 12 bases fit TRBD2. Unmatched junction bases numbered 7, after V lost 4 bases and J lost 1 base. Germline-derived CDR1 and CDR2 are SGHDT and YYEEEE. The CDR3 sequence is 17 residues long. The CDR3 coding sequence is TGTGCCAGCAGCAAAGTGAGACTAGCGGGGGGCACAGATACGCAGTATTTT. Translated: CASSKVRLAGGTDTQYF.

The chain carries TRBV11-1 and TRBJ2-1; D is unresolved. Germline lookup yields CDR1 SGHAT and CDR2 FQDESV (reference sequence). The CDR3 sequence is 14 residues long. V shed 3 bases and J shed 0 bases, with 6 bases lying between them. CDR3 loop: CASSLASSYNEQFF. CDR3 sequence (DNA): TGTGCCAGCAGCTTGGCCAGCTCCTACAATGAGCAGTTCTTC.

The gene calls are TRBV7-2 and TRBJ2-3; 8 bases are a match to TRBD1. The J segment lost 1 base and the V segment lost 5 bases, leaving 11 bases of the junction unmatched. The length of the CDR3 is 17 residues. Per germline, CDR1 SGHTA and CDR2 FQGNSA. CDR3 DNA: TGTGCCAGCAGCCAGGGGGCAGGACGCCTAGGCACAGATACGCAGTATTTT. It yields the protein CASSQGAGRLGTDTQYF.

This clone was recorded at least ten times. This chain joins TRBV6-6 and TRBJ2-1; the match to TRBD2 covers 9 bases. The trim removed 0 bases at V and 3 bases at J, leaving 3 bases unmatched. The CDR3 contains 16 residues. The V gene's germline CDR1 is MNHNY and CDR2 SVGAGI (reference sequence). The CDR3 bases are TGTGCCAGCAGTTACTCGATTAGCGGGGGCTACAATGAGCAGTTCTTC. Residues: CASSYSISGGYNEQFF.

This clone was detected only a few times. V and J are TRBV7-3 and TRBJ2-1; TRBD2 matches 15 bases. CDR3 length: 15 amino acids. The germline CDR1 and CDR2 sequences are SGHTA and FQGTGA. The J segment lost 8 bases and the V segment lost 2 bases, leaving 1 base of the junction unmatched. Written as DNA, the CDR3 is TGTGCCAGCAGCTTACGGACTAGCGGGGGGGATGAGCAGTTCTTC. Amino acids: CASSLRTSGGDEQFF.

V usage is TRBV2 and J usage is TRBJ2-5; D might be TRBD1 (6 bases). Per the germline V gene, CDR1 is SNHLY and CDR2 is FYNNEI. V shed 6 bases and J shed 5 bases, with 22 bases lying between them. This CDR3 has 16 amino acids. CDR3 amino acids: CASSPTAGVGWETQYF. CDR3 bases: TGTGCCAGCAGCCCGACGGCAGGGGTTGGTTGGGAGACCCAGTACTTC.

This rearrangement joins TRBV18 to TRBJ1-1; a weak D match, TRBD1 (6 bases). The CDR3 has 15 residues. Germline values: CDR1 KGHSH, CDR2 LQKENI. Trimming removed 3 bases at V and 4 bases at J, with 15 bases between. The CDR3 DNA reads TGTGCCAGCTCACCGCTTACAGGGTCAGGCACTGAAGCTTTCTTT. This gives the protein CASSPLTGSGTEAFF.

This chain joins TRBV7-2 and TRBJ2-2; 9 bases agree with TRBD1. With 5 bases clipped from V and 1 base from J, the junction kept 5 bases outside the gene matches. The germline gives CDR1 SGHTA, CDR2 FQGNSA. The CDR3 spans 16 residues. The CDR3, as DNA: TGTGCCAGCAGCACAACAGGGGGCTGGAACACCGGGGAGCTGTTTTTT. Residues: CASSTTGGWNTGELFF. Looking up the rest from reference TRBV7-2 and TRBJ2-2 gives the full variable domain: GAGVSQSPSNKVTEKGKDVELRCDPISGHTALYWYRQSLGQGLEFLIYFQGNSAPDKSGLPSDRFSAERTGGSVSTLTIQRTQQEDSAVYLCASSTTGGWNTGELFFGEGSRLTVL.

The rearrangement links TRBV7-3 to TRBJ1-1; D remains unclear. The germline V gene encodes CDR1 SGHTA and CDR2 FQGTGA. The ends were cut back, 5 bases at V and 1 base at J, with 8 bases in the middle. The CDR3 runs to 13 residues. The CDR3 DNA is TGTGCCAGCAGCCTAGAGGAGAACACTGAAGCTTTCTTT. Encoded protein: CASSLEENTEAFF.

This chain uses TRBV18 with TRBJ2-1; D ambiguous. V was pared by 3 bases and J by 0 bases, with 6 bases between. This CDR3 is 14 amino acids long. Looked up from germline, CDR1 is KGHSH and CDR2 is LQKENI. The CDR3 is CASSPPSSYNEQFF. The CDR3 nucleotides are TGTGCCAGCTCACCGCCCAGCTCCTACAATGAGCAGTTCTTC.

V is TRBV29-1 and J is TRBJ1-2; D call uncertain. The germline V gene has CDR1 SQVTM and CDR2 ANQGSEA. V was clipped by 7 bases and J by 6 bases, with 12 bases between them. This CDR3 comprises 11 residues. The CDR3 DNA reads as TGCAGCGGAACTAGGGTTAATGGCTACACCTTC. Protein: CSGTRVNGYTF.

This chain joins TRBV9 and TRBJ2-1, with 16 bases fitting TRBD2. Germline values: CDR1 SGDLS, CDR2 YYNGEE. There are 20 residues in the CDR3. The junction had 10 bases not matched to a gene; V was cut back by 1 base and J by 3 bases. CDR3 coding DNA: TGTGCCAGCAGCGTACTCCCGGGGACTAGCGGGGGGGCCTTCTACAATGAGCAGTTCTTC. Its protein product is CASSVLPGTSGGAFYNEQFF.

This clone was seen a single time. The V call is TRBV19, the J call TRBJ1-1; unclear D gene. The CDR3 has 12 amino acids. The ends were cut back, 1 base at V and 4 bases at J, with 4 bases in the middle. Germline values: CDR1 LNHDA, CDR2 SQIVND (reference sequence). This CDR3 reads CASSIGSTEAFF. CDR3 nucleotide sequence: TGTGCCAGTAGTATAGGTAGCACTGAAGCTTTCTTT. The complete variable domain, with remaining parts taken from reference TRBV19 and TRBJ1-1, reads DGGITQSPKYLFRKEGQNVTLSCEQNLNHDAMYWYRQDPGQGLRLIYYSQIVNDFQKGDIAEGYSVSREKKESFPLTVTSAQKNPTAFYLCASSIGSTEAFFGQGTRLTVV.

The chain joins TRBV5-1 to TRBJ2-2, with 8 bases identical to TRBD2. In germline, CDR1 is SGHRS, CDR2 YFSETQ. Trimming took 1 base from V and 5 from J; bases not matched to a gene: 7. This CDR3 comprises 16 residues. Written as DNA, the CDR3 is TGCGCCAGCAGCTTGTCGGCGGGGGGAAGAACCGGGGAGCTGTTTTTT. Its translation: CASSLSAGGRTGELFF.

This chain uses TRBV5-1 with TRBJ2-5; 7 bases fit TRBD1. Germline V lookup: CDR1 SGHRS, CDR2 YFSETQ. The CDR3 sequence is 17 residues long. Trimming at V came to 5 bases and at J to 4 bases, leaving 17 bases not matched to a gene. The CDR3 sequence is CASRTRDRNFMGETQYF. Written as DNA, the CDR3 is TGCGCCAGCAGAACACGGGACAGAAACTTTATGGGAGAGACCCAGTACTTC.

DNA for the CDR3: TGTGCCAGCAGCCCAACTAGCGGGGGCGCGGGAGGGGCCAACGTCCTGACTTTC. Translated, it gives CASSPTSGGAGGANVLTF. V gene TRBV7-2 combines with J gene TRBJ2-6, with 11 bases aligning to TRBD2. Trimming took 5 bases from V and 4 from J; bases not matched to a gene: 10. The CDR3 spans 18 residues. Per germline, CDR1 SGHTA and CDR2 FQGNSA.